Presented here are 31 T cell receptor beta chains from one specimen sequenced in a study of cytomegalovirus exposure and HLA in healthy donors. Researchers ran the PCR with 60 Vbeta and 13 Jbeta primers. Measured with immunoSEQ multiplex PCR; TCRdb has only the in-frame clones, and not every one. The data contain roughly 150,000 clones, roughly three quarters of them singletons. The source material was PBMCs. Source of these receptors: a woman between 35 and 50 years old in good health and CMV-seronegative.

The chain is built from TRBV28 and TRBJ1-1; D is ambiguous. V was clipped by 4 bases and J by 3 bases, with 6 bases between them. The CDR3 consists of 12 residues. The germline gives CDR1 MDHEN, CDR2 SYDVKM. The CDR3 here is CASSSVDTEAFF. The CDR3 nucleotides read TGTGCCAGCAGTTCGGTAGACACTGAAGCTTTCTTT.

Points on this clone: This specimen includes other DNA sequences encoding the same CDR3. The chain recombines TRBV5-6 with TRBJ2-7, with D maybe TRBD1 (6 bases). The germline gives CDR1 SGHDT, CDR2 YYEEEE. The CDR3 is made up of 12 amino acids. Trimming left V 4 bases short and J 4 bases short, with 9 bases between. The CDR3 region is CASSLQGYEQYF. CDR3 coding DNA: TGTGCCAGCAGCCTGCAGGGGTACGAGCAGTACTTC. Based on the CDR3 plus reference TRBV5-6 and TRBJ2-7, the full variable domain is DAGVTQSPTHLIKTRGQQVTLRCSPKSGHDTVSWYQQALGQGPQFIFQYYEEEERQRGNFPDRFSGHQFPNYSSELNVNALLLGDSALYLCASSLQGYEQYFGPGTRLTVT.

The chain links TRBV27 to TRBJ1-5; no firm D call. Germline V CDR1 and CDR2: MNHEY, SMNVEV (reference sequence). Trimming removed 6 bases from V and 2 bases from J, with 14 bases in between. This CDR3 is built from 15 residues. The CDR3 sequence: CASRSWVSGNQPQHF. DNA for the CDR3: TGTGCCAGCAGGAGCTGGGTCAGCGGCAATCAGCCCCAGCATTTT.

The V gene is TRBV28, the J gene TRBJ2-7; possibly TRBD1 for D (5 bases). The germline CDR1 and CDR2 sequences are MDHEN and SYDVKM. V was cut by 1 base and J by 2 bases, with 9 bases left in between. The CDR3 totals 14 residues. The CDR3 DNA follows: TGTGCCAGCAGTTTATTGGGGCAGCCCTACGAGCAGTACTTC. As protein: CASSLLGQPYEQYF.

A word on this clone: The sample carries other DNA sequences with the same CDR3. The CDR3: CASSSLVDSPYEQYF. The CDR3 region has the DNA TGTGCCAGCAGTTCCCTGGTTGATAGTCCCTACGAGCAGTACTTC. The chain combines TRBV27 with TRBJ2-7; D ambiguous. The V end was cut by 4 bases, the J end by 2 bases, with 15 bases between. CDR1 MNHEY and CDR2 SMNVEV come from the germline V gene (reference sequence). The CDR3 loop spans 15 amino acids.

This chain connects TRBV14 to TRBJ2-1, with a tentative D call TRBD2 (5 bases). Germline assignment: CDR1 SGHDN and CDR2 FVKESK. V was shortened by 1 base and J by 8 bases, with 21 bases between the two germline ends. The CDR3 loop spans 17 amino acids. The chain's CDR3 is CASSQGPETREFDEQFF. CDR3 in DNA: TGTGCCAGCAGCCAAGGCCCCGAAACTCGGGAATTCGATGAGCAGTTCTTC.

The chain combines TRBV5-4 with TRBJ2-2, with 13 bases identical to TRBD2. V shed 0 bases and J 7 bases; nucleotides not matched to a gene: 0. Germline loops: CDR1 SGHNT, CDR2 YYREEE (reference sequence). This CDR3 has 15 amino acids. CDR3 protein: CASSLGLAGGGELFF. CDR3 sequence (DNA): TGTGCCAGCAGCTTGGGACTAGCGGGAGGCGGGGAGCTGTTTTTT.

The chain recombines TRBV28 with TRBJ1-5; tentative D call: TRBD1 (5 bases). The CDR3 totals 14 residues. The germline CDR1 and CDR2 sequences are MDHEN and SYDVKM. Trimming took off 6 bases at V and 6 bases at J, with 15 bases between the two ends. DNA of the CDR3: TGTGCCAGCAGCACTCCAACAGGTCCTCAGCCCCAGCATTTT. Amino acid sequence: CASSTPTGPQPQHF.

This clone was seen a handful of times. One junction end does not reproduce the germline sequence, and a read error may be involved. This chain connects TRBV7-9 to TRBJ1-1; D unclear. Germline V gene data show CDR1 as SEHNR and CDR2 as FQNEAQ (reference sequence). This CDR3 is 14 amino acids long. This CDR3 reads CSSSLLGMNTEAFF. The CDR3 DNA is TGTTCCAGCAGCTTACTCGGGATGAACACTGAAGCTTTCTTT.

The V and J genes are TRBV6-1 and TRBJ2-5; possible D gene TRBD1, 6 bases. The germline gives CDR1 MNHNS, CDR2 SASEGT. The CDR3 is 12 residues long. V was cut by 9 bases and J by 1 base, with 9 bases left in between. CDR3 sequence reads: CASSTGQETQYF. DNA for the CDR3: TGTGCCAGTTCGACAGGCCAAGAGACCCAGTACTTC.

V usage is TRBV2 and J usage is TRBJ2-7; D is unclear. V lost 6 bases and J lost 3, with 6 bases in between. This CDR3 has 11 amino acids. CDR1 is SNHLY, CDR2 FYNNEI, per germline. CDR3 in DNA: TGTGCCAGCAGCCCAGGCTACGAGCAGTACTTC. It codes for CASSPGYEQYF.

V usage is TRBV5-4 and J usage is TRBJ2-5, with TRBD1 matching over 8 bases. With V trimmed by 4 bases and J by 1 base, 6 bases remained unmatched. The length of the CDR3 is 15 residues. Germline lookup yields CDR1 SGHNT and CDR2 YYREEE (reference sequence). CDR3 coding DNA: TGTGCCAGCAGCACTGACAGGGGAGCCCAAGAGACCCAGTACTTC. It specifies CASSTDRGAQETQYF.

The chain joins TRBV4-1 to TRBJ2-1, with D uncertain. The CDR3 spans 15 residues. Germline V CDR1 and CDR2: MGHRA, YSYEKL. Trimming took off 3 bases at V and 4 bases at J, with 13 bases between the two ends. CDR3: CASSHVAGSYNEQFF. CDR3 DNA sequence: TGCGCCAGCAGCCATGTCGCAGGCTCTTACAATGAGCAGTTCTTC.

The chain couples TRBV19 to TRBJ2-7; 13 bases are a match to TRBD2. J gave up 3 bases and V 5 bases, and 4 bases lay outside the gene matches. The CDR3 has 15 amino acids. CDR1 and CDR2 from the germline V gene are LNHDA and SQIVND (reference sequence). CDR3 in amino acids: CASSYGLAGDYEQYF. CDR3 nucleotide sequence: TGTGCCAGTAGTTATGGACTAGCGGGGGACTACGAGCAGTACTTC.

This clone was observed a handful of times. The rearrangement links TRBV10-1 to TRBJ1-2; tentative D call: TRBD1 (5 bases). The CDR3 sequence is 15 residues long. V was trimmed by 0 bases and J by 4 bases, leaving 12 bases between them. From germline, CDR1 is WNHNN and CDR2 SYGVQD (reference sequence). This CDR3 reads CASSESITGVYGYTF. The CDR3 nucleotides are TGCGCCAGCAGTGAGTCGATCACGGGGGTCTATGGCTACACCTTC.

The gene calls are TRBV4-1 and TRBJ2-3, with D possibly being TRBD1 (5 bases). The V and J ends lost 1 base and 6 bases respectively, with 11 bases between them. The length of the CDR3 is 14 residues. Per the germline V gene, CDR1 is MGHRA and CDR2 is YSYEKL. The CDR3 bases are TGCGCCAGCAGCCAAGGGGCAGGGTCCGATACGCAGTATTTT. As protein: CASSQGAGSDTQYF.

J is TRBJ2-3 and V is TRBV29-1; D gene ambiguous. Germline CDR1 is SQVTM and CDR2 is ANQGSEA. The CDR3 is made up of 13 amino acids. Between the trimmed V and J ends, which lost 2 bases and 2 bases, there was a span of 8 bases. CDR3 in DNA: TGCAGCGTTGAACCTAGGTTCACAGATACGCAGTATTTT. It encodes CSVEPRFTDTQYF.

V gene TRBV2 combines with J gene TRBJ2-5; unclear D gene. The CDR3 length is 13 residues. Germline CDR1 SNHLY, CDR2 FYNNEI. V was pared by 6 bases and J by 5 bases, with 13 bases between. This chain's CDR3 is CASRPIAVETQYF. The CDR3 DNA sequence: TGTGCCAGCAGACCGATCGCGGTGGAGACCCAGTACTTC.

The rearrangement joins TRBV6-6 to TRBJ2-5; D is uncertain. CDR1 and CDR2 (germline): MNHNY, SVGAGI (reference sequence). Trimming pared 5 bases from V and 1 base from J, leaving 5 bases between. CDR3 length equals 12 residues. The CDR3 is CASSLPQETQYF. In DNA form, the CDR3 reads TGTGCCAGCAGTCTTCCCCAAGAGACCCAGTACTTC.

The chain employs TRBV27 and TRBJ2-7, with 8 bases lining up with TRBD1. This CDR3 region has 12 residues. V lost 6 bases, J lost 5 bases, and 3 bases stayed unmatched. Germline V gene sequence: CDR1 MNHEY, CDR2 SMNVEV (reference sequence). CDR3 region: CASRSGGNEQYF. CDR3 DNA sequence: TGTGCCAGCAGGTCAGGGGGCAACGAGCAGTACTTC.

The count of this clone is one. This chain connects TRBV5-1 to TRBJ1-6, with TRBD1 matching 11 bases. The CDR3 extends over 15 amino acids. The germline gives CDR1 SGHRS, CDR2 YFSETQ. V shed 2 bases, J shed 7 bases, and the junction held 2 bases outside the gene matches. This CDR3 is CASSFGQGANSPLHF. The DNA for the CDR3 is TGCGCCAGCAGCTTCGGACAGGGGGCGAATTCACCCCTCCACTTT. Together with reference TRBV5-1 and TRBJ1-6, the CDR3 gives the full variable domain: KAGVTQTPRYLIKTRGQQVTLSCSPISGHRSVSWYQQTPGQGLQFLFEYFSETQRNKGNFPGRFSGRQFSNSRSEMNVSTLELGDSALYLCASSFGQGANSPLHFGNGTRLTVT.

The chain has TRBV19 and TRBJ2-2; 8 bases agree with TRBD1. The CDR3 spans 15 residues. The J segment lost 7 bases and the V segment lost 4 bases, leaving 8 bases of the junction unmatched. Germline assignment: CDR1 LNHDA and CDR2 SQIVND (reference sequence). CDR3 sequence reads: CASSNRQGINGELFF. The CDR3 nucleotides are TGTGCCAGTAGTAACCGACAGGGGATTAACGGGGAGCTGTTTTTT.

The chain links TRBV5-4 to TRBJ2-6; the match to TRBD2 covers 9 bases. V shed 2 bases, J shed 4 bases, and the junction held 7 bases outside the gene matches. CDR3 length equals 17 residues. Germline-derived CDR1 and CDR2 are SGHNT and YYREEE (reference sequence). CDR3 region: CASSFKRGAGGANVLTF. Here the CDR3 DNA reads TGTGCCAGCAGCTTTAAGCGGGGGGCGGGGGGGGCCAACGTCCTGACTTTC.

V usage is TRBV2 and J usage is TRBJ1-1; 7 bases agree with TRBD1. The germline V gene has CDR1 SNHLY and CDR2 FYNNEI. The CDR3 extends over 13 amino acids. V trimming: 8 bases; J trimming: 4 bases; junction bases outside the gene matches: 7. The CDR3 DNA sequence: TGTGCCAGCCGGACAGGTTTTTTCACTGAAGCTTTCTTT. This encodes CASRTGFFTEAFF.

The V call is TRBV19, the J call TRBJ1-5; tentative D call: TRBD1 (5 bases). V was clipped by 6 bases and J by 7 bases, with 19 bases between them. The germline CDR1 and CDR2 sequences are LNHDA and SQIVND (reference sequence). This CDR3 spans 15 amino acids. The CDR3 region is CASRDGAAGSQPQHF. The CDR3 region has the DNA TGTGCCAGTAGGGATGGGGCGGCAGGTTCGCAGCCCCAGCATTTT.

The genes are TRBV4-2 and TRBJ1-2; a possible D gene is TRBD1 (6 bases). Between the trimmed V and J ends, which lost 0 bases and 4 bases, there was a span of 12 bases. Germline V gene data show CDR1 as LGHNA and CDR2 as YNFKEQ. The CDR3 contains 15 residues. The CDR3 DNA reads as TGTGCCAGCAGCCAAGATGTCGGGACAACCTATGGCTACACCTTC. Its protein is CASSQDVGTTYGYTF.

The chain combines TRBV5-1 with TRBJ2-5, with 8 bases lining up with TRBD1. Germline lookup yields CDR1 SGHRS and CDR2 YFSETQ. Losses at the gene ends were 2 bases for V and 2 bases for J; bases not matched to a gene: 8. The length of the CDR3 is 16 residues. CDR3 sequence (DNA): TGCGCCAGCAGCTTCAGGGGGCCCCGACGACAAGAGACCCAGTACTTC. Protein product: CASSFRGPRRQETQYF.

The chain couples TRBV19 to TRBJ1-2, with unresolved D. The germline V and J ends were trimmed by 8 bases and 2 bases, with 21 bases remaining between them. The CDR3 runs to 16 residues. The germline V gene has CDR1 LNHDA and CDR2 SQIVND (reference sequence). The CDR3 loop is CASCLGGRSANYGYTF. CDR3 nucleotides: TGTGCCAGTTGCTTGGGAGGACGCTCGGCGAACTATGGCTACACCTTC.

The rearrangement joins TRBV2 to TRBJ1-2; 7 nucleotides match TRBD1. The trim removed 6 bases at V and 3 bases at J, leaving 10 bases unmatched. Germline V lookup: CDR1 SNHLY, CDR2 FYNNEI. The CDR3 consists of 15 residues. The CDR3 here is CASRAMAGGYYGYTF. The CDR3 DNA reads as TGTGCCAGCAGAGCTATGGCAGGGGGGTACTATGGCTACACCTTC.

V is TRBV5-4 and J is TRBJ2-7; TRBD1 agrees at 11 bases. With V trimmed by 4 bases and J by 5 bases, 8 bases remained unmatched. This CDR3 is 15 amino acids long. From germline, CDR1 is SGHNT and CDR2 YYREEE (reference sequence). The CDR3 is CASSLDRGPPDEQYF. CDR3 nucleotide sequence: TGTGCCAGCAGCCTGGACAGGGGGCCTCCCGACGAGCAGTACTTC.

V usage is TRBV7-9 and J usage is TRBJ1-6; 9 nucleotides align to TRBD1. This CDR3 contains 15 residues. The ends lost 0 bases at V and 11 bases at J; junction bases unmatched: 5. Germline V gene data show CDR1 as SEHNR and CDR2 as FQNEAQ (reference sequence). The CDR3 DNA sequence: TGTGCCAGCAGCTTAGCGGACAGGGGTGGGGCACCCCTCCACTTT. Its translation: CASSLADRGGAPLHF.